Below are 25 T cell receptor beta chains sequenced from a single sample in a study of metastatic and nonmetastatic thyroid tumors. Prior to thyroid surgery, none of the patients had received any treatment. With MiXCR, TCRdb reprocessed the PCR reads. The sample consists of some 21,000 clones, about 22% of them appearing once. Source material: tumor tissue. All receptors derive from a female donor with papillary thyroid cancer or a benign thyroid nodule (not recorded which). Some clones in this sample may be carry-over from other donors' samples.

There are a few counts of this clone. The V call is TRBV20-1, the J call TRBJ2-1, with D uncertain. The germline V and J ends were trimmed by 3 bases and 0 bases, with 12 bases remaining between them. The CDR3 is 15 residues long. Germline CDR1 and CDR2: DFQATT and SNEGSKA (reference sequence). The CDR3 loop is CSASKGGFSYNEQFF. CDR3 sequence (DNA): TGCAGTGCTAGTAAAGGCGGATTCTCCTACAATGAGCAGTTCTTC.

In this sample, this clone turned up many times. V is TRBV7-9 and J is TRBJ1-2; 8 nucleotides line up with TRBD1. This CDR3 comprises 12 residues. Trimming at V came to 5 bases and at J to 7 bases, leaving 3 bases not matched to a gene. Germline loops: CDR1 SEHNR, CDR2 FQNEAQ (reference sequence). CDR3 nucleotide sequence: TGTGCCAGCAGCGACAGGGGTGGTGGCTACACCTTC. This translates into CASSDRGGGYTF.

The chain is built from TRBV27 and TRBJ2-7; 9 nucleotides line up with TRBD2. After removal of 6 bases from V and 4 bases from J, the junction contained 13 bases not matched to a gene. CDR1 is MNHEY and CDR2 is SMNVEV in the germline V gene (reference sequence). The CDR3 runs 16 residues. CDR3 sequence (DNA): TGTGCCAGCAGCTATAGCGGGAGCCACTCTGGATACGAGCAGTACTTC. It is translated as CASSYSGSHSGYEQYF.

This clone appeared many times. A single base separates this from a much larger clone, so it may be a read error. V and J are TRBV12-3 or TRBV12-4 and TRBJ2-1; D is possibly TRBD1 or TRBD2 (5 bases each). CDR3 length: 12 residues. The V end lost 3 bases, the J end lost 9 bases, and 9 bases lay between the germline ends. CDR3 in amino acids: CASSLRGTEQFF. As DNA, the CDR3 is TGTGCCAGCAGTTTGCGAGGGACTGAGCAGTTCTTC.

This sequence joins TRBV11-3 and TRBJ2-7; no clear D. The germline V gene encodes CDR1 SGHNT and CDR2 YENEEA. V was trimmed by 5 bases and J by 0 bases, leaving 8 bases between them. This CDR3 is 13 amino acids long. DNA for the CDR3: TGTGCCAGCAGCCCGACCGACTCCTACGAGCAGTACTTC. This gives the protein CASSPTDSYEQYF.

This clone was found many times. The V call is TRBV9, the J call TRBJ2-7, with TRBD1 matching over 8 bases. V lost 0 bases to trimming and J lost 0 bases; unmatched junction nucleotides: 8. This CDR3 has 17 amino acids. Germline V gene sequence: CDR1 SGDLS, CDR2 YYNGEE. CDR3: CASSVGDQGASSYEQYF. The CDR3 nucleotides read TGTGCCAGCAGCGTAGGGGATCAGGGGGCAAGCTCCTACGAGCAGTACTTC.

The chain carries TRBV9 and TRBJ2-3; 9 positions match TRBD1. The germline V gene encodes CDR1 SGDLS and CDR2 YYNGEE. This CDR3 has 15 amino acids. After removal of 2 bases from V and 4 bases from J, the junction contained 5 bases not matched to a gene. For the CDR3, the DNA is TGTGCCAGCAGCGTGGGACAGGGATCAGCAGATACGCAGTATTTT. It specifies CASSVGQGSADTQYF.

This clone was observed a few times. The chain is built from TRBV6-1 and TRBJ2-7; tentative D call: TRBD1 (5 bases). Trimming shortened V by 6 bases and J by 6 bases, and 12 bases separated the two germline ends. The length of the CDR3 is 12 residues. The germline CDR1 and CDR2 sequences are MNHNS and SASEGT. The CDR3 sequence: CASRGLSSEQYF. Written as DNA, the CDR3 is TGTGCCAGCAGGGGGCTTAGCTCCGAGCAGTACTTC.

This chain links TRBV2 with TRBJ1-5, with D tentatively TRBD1 (5 bases). Germline CDR1 and CDR2: SNHLY and FYNNEI. The CDR3 has 14 residues. The V end lost 6 bases, the J end lost 0 bases, and 9 bases lay between the germline ends. DNA for the CDR3: TGTGCCAGCAGGGGGACTTATAGCAATCAGCCCCAGCATTTT. It translates to CASRGTYSNQPQHF.

This clone was found a few times. The CDR3, as DNA: TGTGCCAGCAGCTTATGGAACTATCGAGAGCAGTTCTTC. Its translation is CASSLWNYREQFF. The V call is TRBV7-2, the J call TRBJ2-1; D is ambiguous. The germline V gene encodes CDR1 SGHTA and CDR2 FQGNSA. The CDR3 length is 13 residues. V lost 2 bases to trimming and J lost 10 bases, with 12 bases between them.

This clone was recorded many times. The CDR3 DNA reads TGTGCCAGCGGCCGACAGGAGAGGGCTAGGTGGCACGAGCAGTACTTC. This gives the protein CASGRQERARWHEQYF. This chain links TRBV11-2 with TRBJ2-7; perhaps TRBD1 as D (6 bases). V lost 8 bases to trimming and J lost 5 bases, with 25 bases between them. CDR3 size: 16 residues. Germline CDR1 and CDR2: SGHAT and FQNNGV.

V usage is TRBV11-2 and J usage is TRBJ2-1, with D possibly being TRBD1 or TRBD2 (5 bases each). Trimming cost V 5 bases and J 8 bases, with 22 bases left between them. The CDR3 sequence is 16 residues long. Germline V gene sequence: CDR1 SGHAT, CDR2 FQNNGV. The CDR3 nucleotides are TGTGCCAGCAGCCACTCAGAGGGGTTGTTTTTTGATGAGCAGTTCTTC. Translation gives CASSHSEGLFFDEQFF.

This chain joins TRBV27 and TRBJ2-3; no clear D. The V gene lost 0 bases and the J gene lost 4 bases, with 11 bases spanning the gap. CDR3 length: 15 amino acids. Per the germline V gene, CDR1 is MNHEY and CDR2 is SMNVEV (reference sequence). In DNA form, the CDR3 reads TGTGCCAGCAGTTTATCGCAGGCTAGACCAGATACGCAGTATTTT. Protein: CASSLSQARPDTQYF.

This clone was detected many times. This chain links TRBV20-1 with TRBJ2-3; 7 nucleotides match TRBD1. After removal of 6 bases from V and 7 bases from J, the junction contained 10 bases not matched to a gene. The CDR3 totals 13 residues. Germline V gene lookup returns CDR1 DFQATT and CDR2 SNEGSKA (reference sequence). The CDR3 DNA sequence: TGCAGTGCCGGGACAGATTTGGCCAATACGCAGTATTTT. It specifies CSAGTDLANTQYF.

This clone is medium-sized by share. The chain has TRBV30 and TRBJ2-7; D perhaps matches TRBD2 (6 bases). V dropped 4 bases and J dropped 3 bases, with 13 bases sitting between them. Germline loops: CDR1 GTSNPN, CDR2 SVGIG (reference sequence). CDR3 length: 13 residues. CDR3 sequence: CAWTPGLLYEQYF. CDR3 bases: TGTGCCTGGACCCCGGGACTCCTCTACGAGCAGTACTTC.

By proportion, this clone is medium-sized. The chain joins TRBV6-1 to TRBJ2-2; D perhaps matches TRBD1 (6 bases). With 10 bases removed from V and 3 bases from J, the gap between germline ends came to 18 bases. CDR1 MNHNS and CDR2 SASEGT come from the germline V gene. The CDR3 runs 15 residues. CDR3 nucleotide sequence: TGTGCCACTCTTCAGGGGTCTAAGGACACCGGGGAGCTGTTTTTT. Its protein product is CATLQGSKDTGELFF.

In its sample, this clone ranks as medium-sized. The chain recombines TRBV27 with TRBJ1-2; the match to TRBD1 covers 8 bases. Germline CDR1 MNHEY, CDR2 SMNVEV (reference sequence). CDR3 size: 14 residues. After removal of 4 bases from V and 7 bases from J, the junction contained 8 bases not matched to a gene. As DNA, the CDR3 is TGTGCCAGCAGTTCTGGACAGGGACGACGTGGCTACACCTTC. Translating it yields CASSSGQGRRGYTF.

This clone was recorded many times. A read error may be the cause here, since a much bigger clone is one base away. CDR3 in DNA: TGTGCCAGCAGTTGGGCAGGGGGCAGGGAAAAACTGTTTTTT. Residues: CASSWAGGREKLFF. This sequence joins TRBV6-1 and TRBJ1-4, with 8 bases aligning to TRBD1. After removal of 5 bases from V and 8 bases from J, the junction contained 7 bases not matched to a gene. This CDR3 contains 14 residues. The germline gives CDR1 MNHNS, CDR2 SASEGT.

This clone was detected only a few times. The chain carries TRBV24-1 and TRBJ2-1, with TRBD2 matching over 12 bases. Germline loops: CDR1 KGHDR, CDR2 SFDVKD. The CDR3 is 17 amino acids. V shed 4 bases, J shed 8 bases, and the junction held 11 bases outside the gene matches. The CDR3 spells CATSDSLAGGVRDEQFF. CDR3 bases: TGTGCCACCAGTGACTCGCTAGCGGGAGGGGTACGCGATGAGCAGTTCTTC.

This clone occurred a few times. The chain combines TRBV6-2 or TRBV6-3 with TRBJ1-1; a possible D gene is TRBD1 (6 bases). Trimming took off 2 bases at V and 0 bases at J, with 16 bases between the two ends. Germline CDR1 and CDR2: MNHEY and SVGEGT. CDR3 length: 17 amino acids. The CDR3 loop reads CASSYQVGGAMNTEAFF. The CDR3 nucleotides read TGTGCCAGCAGTTACCAAGTGGGGGGCGCGATGAACACTGAAGCTTTCTTT.

This clone is categorized as medium-sized (0.01 to 0.1%). The gene calls are TRBV12-3 or TRBV12-4 and TRBJ2-3; 7 nucleotides line up with TRBD1. The trim removed 4 bases at V and 10 bases at J, leaving 5 bases unmatched. CDR3 size: 12 residues. The CDR3 loop reads CASSSGTVSQYF. The CDR3 nucleotides read TGTGCCAGCAGTTCCGGGACAGTATCGCAGTATTTT.

This clone has a count of ten or more. The chain links TRBV19 to TRBJ1-1; no clear D gene. Trimming removed 7 bases from V and 5 bases from J, with 17 bases in between. Germline CDR1 LNHDA, CDR2 SQIVND (reference sequence). There are 14 residues in the CDR3. The CDR3 nucleotides are TGTGCCAGTACCTTTTCAAGAGGTGGGACTGAAGCTTTCTTT. Translation gives CASTFSRGGTEAFF.

This clone was counted only a few times. The genes are TRBV6-1 and TRBJ2-7, with TRBD1 matching 9 bases. The CDR3 is 14 amino acids. V shed 9 bases and J 1 base; nucleotides not matched to a gene: 7. Germline V gene lookup returns CDR1 MNHNS and CDR2 SASEGT. In DNA form, the CDR3 reads TGTGCCAGTGCCGGGGGACAGGGTTCCTACGAGCAGTACTTC. It codes for CASAGGQGSYEQYF.

This clone was observed many times. The chain combines TRBV5-1 with TRBJ1-4; 7 nucleotides line up with TRBD1. Germline values: CDR1 SGHRS, CDR2 YFSETQ. The CDR3 extends over 15 amino acids. V lost 4 bases, J lost 3 bases, and 6 bases stayed unmatched. CDR3 residues: CASSSGQAANEKLFF. The CDR3 DNA sequence: TGCGCCAGCAGCAGTGGACAGGCCGCTAATGAAAAACTGTTTTTT. The full variable domain, its missing parts supplied by reference TRBV5-1 and TRBJ1-4, is KAGVTQTPRYLIKTRGQQVTLSCSPISGHRSVSWYQQTPGQGLQFLFEYFSETQRNKGNFPGRFSGRQFSNSRSEMNVSTLELGDSALYLCASSSGQAANEKLFFGSGTQLSVL.

About this clone: A junction end diverges from the germline sequence, so it may reflect a read error. The chain couples TRBV5-1 to TRBJ2-1, with 7 bases identical to TRBD2. Germline V gene sequence: CDR1 SGHRS, CDR2 YFSETQ. This CDR3 contains 16 residues. CDR3 amino acids: CACSLAEAGAYNEQFF. The CDR3 bases are TGCGCCTGCAGCTTGGCCGAGGCGGGAGCGTATAATGAGCAGTTCTTC. The complete variable domain, with remaining parts taken from reference TRBV5-1 and TRBJ2-1, reads KAGVTQTPRYLIKTRGQQVTLSCSPISGHRSVSWYQQTPGQGLQFLFEYFSETQRNKGNFPGRFSGRQFSNSRSEMNVSTLELGDSALYLCACSLAEAGAYNEQFFGPGTRLTVL.